This T cell receptor (beta chain) stems from a study of blood T cell repertoires in COVID-19. Across the whole study: Sample material is recorded as cDNA or gDNA derived from T cells, B-cell-depleted T cells, or PBMCs.

In the authors' workflow: Amplification of reference gene primers provided the estimated nucleated cell counts. Here immunoSEQ multiplex PCR was the method, and the copy in TCRdb shows in-frame clones only, minus some. That table furnishes V, J and clone size, whereas the DNA furnished D and trimming. Of about 24,000 clones in the sample, 75% to 90% were seen once. This sequence originates from a human donor in a cohort sampled during active COVID-19. The sequencing input was peripheral blood.

CDR3 residues: CASSQGTGGYNEQFF. DNA of the CDR3: TGCGCCAGCAGCCAGGGGACAGGGGGCTACAATGAGCAGTTCTTC. The rearrangement links TRBV4-1 to TRBJ2-1, with 11 bases matching TRBD1. Looked up from germline, CDR1 is MGHRA and CDR2 is YSYEKL. The CDR3 has 15 residues. Trimming removed 3 bases from V and 3 bases from J; junction bases left unmatched: 1.